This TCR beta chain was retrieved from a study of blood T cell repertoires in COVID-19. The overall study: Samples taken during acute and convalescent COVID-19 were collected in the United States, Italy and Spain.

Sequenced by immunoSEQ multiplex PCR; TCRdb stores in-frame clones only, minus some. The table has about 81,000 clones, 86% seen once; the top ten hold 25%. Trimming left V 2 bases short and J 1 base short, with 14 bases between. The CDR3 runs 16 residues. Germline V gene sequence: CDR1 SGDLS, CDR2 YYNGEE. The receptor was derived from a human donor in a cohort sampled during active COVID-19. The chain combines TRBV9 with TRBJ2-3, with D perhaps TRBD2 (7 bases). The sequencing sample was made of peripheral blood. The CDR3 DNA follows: TGTGCCAGCAGCGTCGGGTTCGGGGGGCGCACAGATACGCAGTATTTT. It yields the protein CASSVGFGGRTDTQYF.